This T cell receptor beta chain emerged from a study of blood T cell repertoires in COVID-19. Study context: The United States, Italy and Spain were the sources of the acute and convalescent COVID-19 samples. In each case, the material was cDNA or gDNA derived from T cells, B-cell-depleted T cells, or PBMCs.

Germline CDR1 and CDR2: LNHDA and SQIVND (reference sequence). V trimming: 8 bases; J trimming: 2 bases; junction bases outside the gene matches: 5. The CDR3 covers 14 residues. As processed by the authors: Estimates of nucleated cell counts were drawn from the amplification of reference gene primers. Data came from immunoSEQ multiplex PCR; TCRdb stores just in-frame clones and leaves some out. The V and J calls and clone size are taken from that table; D and trimming were inferred from the DNA. The sample records about 170,000 clones, about 87% being singletons. This clone has only a few counts. This clonotype originated in a man aged 55 to 70 with acute or convalescent COVID-19. What was sequenced was peripheral blood. The V call is TRBV19, the J call TRBJ1-5, with 8 positions matching TRBD1. The CDR3: CASGDRSGNQPQHF. CDR3 coding DNA: TGTGCCAGTGGGGACAGGTCGGGCAATCAGCCCCAGCATTTT.